The rows below give T cell receptor beta chains drawn from one sample of a study of control samples from healthy donors and cancer patients. Only in-frame clones appear in the TCRdb table, and some are missing; sequencing was by immunoSEQ multiplex PCR. Of fewer than 200,000 clones listed, about 92% are singletons. Specimen: blood. These receptors came from a man between 25 and 39 years old in good health. Each CDR3 is given with its conserved first and last residue. Fields, in order: CDR3 DNA, CDR3 protein, clone size, J gene, D gene, V gene. A D gene is named only where the DNA matches it firmly. Size is stated for part of the rows, as once, few or many counts, or as a class when the clone is expanded.

CDR3nt: TGTGCCAGTAGTTTGAAGGGACTCCCCATCGATACGCAGTATTTT
CDR3aa: CASSLKGLPIDTQYF
abundance: .
j_gene: TRBJ2-3
d_gene: .
v_gene: TRBV19

CDR3nt: TGTGCCAGCAGCTTAGGCTCTAGCTTAGAGACCCAGTACTTC
CDR3aa: CASSLGSSLETQYF
abundance: .
j_gene: TRBJ2-5
d_gene: .
v_gene: TRBV7-9

CDR3nt: TGTGCCAGCAGCGTAAACCCTGGGGCCAACGTCCTGACTTTC
CDR3aa: CASSVNPGANVLTF
abundance: .
j_gene: TRBJ2-6
d_gene: .
v_gene: TRBV9

CDR3nt: TGTGCCAGCAGAGTGGTTTCGGGGGGTGAAAAACTGTTTTTT
CDR3aa: CASRVVSGGEKLFF
abundance: .
j_gene: TRBJ1-4
d_gene: .
v_gene: TRBV6-5

CDR3nt: TGCGCCAGCAGCTGGGGGGCTAGCGGGAGTTCCTACAATGAGCAGTTCTTC
CDR3aa: CASSWGASGSSYNEQFF
abundance: .
j_gene: TRBJ2-1
d_gene: TRBD2
v_gene: TRBV5-1

CDR3nt: TGCGCCAGCAGCTTGCTTCCCGGGAATGAGCAGTTCTTC
CDR3aa: CASSLLPGNEQFF
abundance: .
j_gene: TRBJ2-1
d_gene: .
v_gene: TRBV5-1

CDR3nt: TGTGCCAGCAGCCAAGATTGGGGAGGAGGGGAGCTGTTTTTT
CDR3aa: CASSQDWGGGELFF
abundance: .
j_gene: TRBJ2-2
d_gene: .
v_gene: TRBV4-2

CDR3nt: TGCGCCAGCAGCCAAGGACAGGGGGCCTTGGAGCCCCAGCATTTT
CDR3aa: CASSQGQGALEPQHF
abundance: few
j_gene: TRBJ1-5
d_gene: TRBD1
v_gene: TRBV4-1

CDR3nt: TGTGCCAGCAGCGCGCATACCCCGGGGGGCCCTGAAGCTTTCTTT
CDR3aa: CASSAHTPGGPEAFF
abundance: .
j_gene: TRBJ1-1
d_gene: .
v_gene: TRBV28

CDR3nt: TGTGCCAGCAGCCCTTCCCAGCGGGCTTACAATGAGCAGTTCTTC
CDR3aa: CASSPSQRAYNEQFF
abundance: .
j_gene: TRBJ2-1
d_gene: .
v_gene: TRBV27

CDR3nt: TGTGCCAGCAGAGCTCGGGCAACCGGTTATCAAGAGACCCAGTACTTC
CDR3aa: CASRARATGYQETQYF
abundance: .
j_gene: TRBJ2-5
d_gene: .
v_gene: TRBV28

CDR3nt: TGTGCCAGCAGCTTGGCAGGGACAGTTAGGGAGCAGTTCTTC
CDR3aa: CASSLAGTVREQFF
abundance: .
j_gene: TRBJ2-1
d_gene: TRBD1
v_gene: TRBV7-9

CDR3nt: TGCGCCAGCAGTGGGACTAGCGGGAGTGAGCGAGAGCAGTTCTTC
CDR3aa: CASSGTSGSEREQFF
abundance: .
j_gene: TRBJ2-1
d_gene: TRBD2
v_gene: TRBV10-1

CDR3nt: TGCGCCAGCAGCGTGCTCCCGAACACTGAAGCTTTCTTT
CDR3aa: CASSVLPNTEAFF
abundance: .
j_gene: TRBJ1-1
d_gene: .
v_gene: TRBV5-1

CDR3nt: TGTGCCAGCAGTTTCGGGACAGGGAATCAGCCCCAGCATTTT
CDR3aa: CASSFGTGNQPQHF
abundance: .
j_gene: TRBJ1-5
d_gene: TRBD1
v_gene: TRBV11-2

CDR3nt: TGTGCCAGCAGTGAATCGGGGGCCTGGGGTCAGGTCTATGGCTACACCTTC
CDR3aa: CASSESGAWGQVYGYTF
abundance: .
j_gene: TRBJ1-2
d_gene: .
v_gene: TRBV6-1

CDR3nt: TGTGCCAGCAGCTTAGCGGGAGCCCCCTACGAGCAGTACTTC
CDR3aa: CASSLAGAPYEQYF
abundance: .
j_gene: TRBJ2-7
d_gene: .
v_gene: TRBV7-9

CDR3nt: TGTGCCAGCTCACCTGGGGGCTATGAGCAGTTCTTC
CDR3aa: CASSPGGYEQFF
abundance: once
j_gene: TRBJ2-1
d_gene: .
v_gene: TRBV18

CDR3nt: TGTGCCAGCAGTTTGTTGGCCCCCTACAATGAGCAGTTCTTC
CDR3aa: CASSLLAPYNEQFF
abundance: .
j_gene: TRBJ2-1
d_gene: .
v_gene: TRBV27

CDR3nt: TGTGTCAGAAGCCCAACTGGACAGGTATTCTACGAGCAGTACTTC
CDR3aa: CVRSPTGQVFYEQYF
abundance: .
j_gene: TRBJ2-7
d_gene: .
v_gene: TRBV7-5

CDR3nt: TGTGCCAGCAGTTACTCGTCGGACAGGGGGGTCTACGAGCAGTACTTC
CDR3aa: CASSYSSDRGVYEQYF
abundance: .
j_gene: TRBJ2-7
d_gene: TRBD1
v_gene: TRBV6-5

CDR3nt: TGTGCCAGCAGTTTATCCCCGGGCGCCGTGAAGCAGTACTTC
CDR3aa: CASSLSPGAVKQYF
abundance: .
j_gene: TRBJ2-7
d_gene: .
v_gene: TRBV27

CDR3nt: TGTGCCTGGGGGATGGATCTCTACGAGCAGTACTTC
CDR3aa: CAWGMDLYEQYF
abundance: .
j_gene: TRBJ2-7
d_gene: .
v_gene: TRBV30

CDR3nt: TGTGCCAGCAGTTTGCGCGGGAGGGCCATGGATGAGCAGTTCTTC
CDR3aa: CASSLRGRAMDEQFF
abundance: .
j_gene: TRBJ2-1
d_gene: TRBD2
v_gene: TRBV28

CDR3nt: TGTGCCAGCAGCTTAGGGACCTACGAGCAGTACTTC
CDR3aa: CASSLGTYEQYF
abundance: .
j_gene: TRBJ2-7
d_gene: .
v_gene: TRBV5-4

CDR3nt: TGTGCCAGCAGCTTAGAAAACAGGGGGCCGAGAAACACCATATATTTT
CDR3aa: CASSLENRGPRNTIYF
abundance: .
j_gene: TRBJ1-3
d_gene: TRBD1
v_gene: TRBV7-7

CDR3nt: TGTGCCAGCTCACCCGCCCCGGCAGTCTATGGCTACACCTTC
CDR3aa: CASSPAPAVYGYTF
abundance: once
j_gene: TRBJ1-2
d_gene: .
v_gene: TRBV18

CDR3nt: TGTGCCAGCAGTCCTCAGGGGACGAAAAGAGGTCCCTACGAGCAGTACTTC
CDR3aa: CASSPQGTKRGPYEQYF
abundance: few
j_gene: TRBJ2-7
d_gene: .
v_gene: TRBV2

CDR3nt: TGTGCCAGCAGACTTCCGGGTCTCAAGTCCGGGGAGCTGTTTTTT
CDR3aa: CASRLPGLKSGELFF
abundance: .
j_gene: TRBJ2-2
d_gene: .
v_gene: TRBV6-5

CDR3nt: TGTGCCAGCAGCGGCGGGACTAGTAGTGATGAGCAGTTCTTC
CDR3aa: CASSGGTSSDEQFF
abundance: .
j_gene: TRBJ2-1
d_gene: TRBD2
v_gene: TRBV9

CDR3nt: TGTGCCAGCAGCTTAGGGGGGCGCGCAGAGACCCAGTACTTC
CDR3aa: CASSLGGRAETQYF
abundance: .
j_gene: TRBJ2-5
d_gene: .
v_gene: TRBV7-8

CDR3nt: TGTGCCTGGAGACGGGACCCTAATGAAAAACTGTTTTTT
CDR3aa: CAWRRDPNEKLFF
abundance: .
j_gene: TRBJ1-4
d_gene: .
v_gene: TRBV30

CDR3nt: TGCGCCAGCAGCTTGTCCGAGGGTGAAGCTTTCTTT
CDR3aa: CASSLSEGEAFF
abundance: .
j_gene: TRBJ1-1
d_gene: .
v_gene: TRBV5-1

CDR3nt: TGTGCCAGCAGCTTGGCGCAGGGTGTATCGACCTACGAGCAGTACTTC
CDR3aa: CASSLAQGVSTYEQYF
abundance: .
j_gene: TRBJ2-7
d_gene: .
v_gene: TRBV5-6

CDR3nt: TGTGCCAGCAGCTTGGAAGGCACCATGAACACTGAAGCTTTCTTT
CDR3aa: CASSLEGTMNTEAFF
abundance: .
j_gene: TRBJ1-1
d_gene: .
v_gene: TRBV7-9

CDR3nt: TGTGCCAGCAGCGTTGGGGCAGGGTGGGACACCGGGGAGCTGTTTTTT
CDR3aa: CASSVGAGWDTGELFF
abundance: .
j_gene: TRBJ2-2
d_gene: .
v_gene: TRBV9

CDR3nt: TGTGCCGCATCGATCGGGTCGTTCACCATCGACTATGGCTACACCTTC
CDR3aa: CAASIGSFTIDYGYTF
abundance: .
j_gene: TRBJ1-2
d_gene: .
v_gene: TRBV30

CDR3nt: TGTGCCAGCAGTTGTCGACAGGGGAGGGAAGAGACCCAGTACTTC
CDR3aa: CASSCRQGREETQYF
abundance: .
j_gene: TRBJ2-5
d_gene: .
v_gene: TRBV6-5